This TCR beta chain originates from a study of blood T cell repertoires in COVID-19. For the study at large: Acute and convalescent COVID-19 specimens originated in the United States, Italy and Spain.

Enrollees, about 18 to 89 years old, lived in 24 US areas. Assignments of participants to cohorts depended upon their own reported clinical history. The CDR3 covers 13 residues. The germline V gene encodes CDR1 LNHNV and CDR2 YYDKDF (reference sequence). V was shortened by 4 bases and J by 0 bases, with 4 bases between the two germline ends. Per the original data handling: Amplification of reference gene primers was used by the study to estimate nucleated cell counts. Assay used: immunoSEQ multiplex PCR; TCRdb lists only in-frame clones, some missing. V and J calls and clone size are given by that table; D and trimming were obtained from the DNA. The table includes fewer than 250,000 clones, nearly 90% detected once.

The sequence was obtained from a man aged 30 to 39 who had been exposed to COVID-19. The J gene is TRBJ2-4, the V gene TRBV15; D unclear. The sequenced sample consisted of PBMCs or T cells enriched from blood (not recorded which). The CDR3 is CATSTIAKNIQYF. The CDR3 DNA follows: TGTGCCACCAGCACAATAGCCAAAAACATTCAGTACTTC.